This TCR beta chain was recovered during a study of early stage breast cancer tumors (dated by TCRdb to the late 2010s). With regard to the full study: Of the approximately 15 invasive breast tumors, 12 to 13 were found to be estrogen receptor-positive, progesterone receptor-positive and HER2-negative. Of the 12 ER+/PR+/HER2- tumors, eight were classified as invasive ductal carcinomas and four as invasive lobular carcinomas. The average read coverage per sample was around 9.1-fold. The samples as a whole yielded a few million detected templates, corresponding to some 1 million unique clonotypes.

The full study reports these points: Sequencing bulk genomic DNA from unsorted cells could not capture chain pairing or functional markers like CD4, CD8 and FOXP3. Enriched TCRB sequences shared across patients were mostly commonly generated sequences, unlikely to play an important role in the tumor microenvironment. Compared with adjacent normal breast tissue, tumors had approximately 2.5-fold higher T cell density and higher clonality. Repertoires from blood resembled normal breast more closely than tumor, and using blood as a reference for each tissue separated tumor from normal in about 90% of the 16 patients. Because the cohort was small, analysis by tumor subtype was not possible.

Each sample was amplified in two independent genomic DNA replicates, using approximately 0.5 ug for blood and around 1.4 ug for tumor or normal breast. TCRB sequencing of genomic DNA was carried out with the ImmunoSeq Intro kit according to the manufacturer's instructions. For absolute quantification, the 31-cycle multiplex PCR included proprietary primers along with spike-in control sequences. An 87-bp fragment spanning the CDR3 and flanking V and J genes was sequenced with single-end 150-bp reads. Seven samples, with two replicates for each sample, were multiplexed per lane of an Illumina MiSeq using version 3.0 chemistry. Turning to the authors' computational methods: Raw data were processed with the vendor's proprietary pipeline, and both replicates were merged into a single result per sample. A clonotype was defined as productive rearrangements that share the same V-gene family, CDR3 amino acid sequence and J-gene segment. To compute clonality, the normalized Shannon entropy (Pielou evenness) of TCRB abundances was subtracted from 1. T cell density was estimated by dividing total templates by the number of input cells inferred from the DNA input amount. Total repertoire diversity and clonality were estimated with Recon using default parameters. A clonotype counted as tumor-enriched if its abundance in tumor exceeded 0.1% and was at least 32-fold higher than its abundance in normal breast. The clones in this table, taken by TCRdb from immuneACCESS, are in-frame only. Not every clone is retained; where verified, under half of the shortfall comes from an unresolved V gene, and the cause of the rest is unknown. V and J calls and clone size are as listed in that table; D and trimming were resolved from the DNA. The table for this sample lists 20,000 to 25,000 clones; 60% to 70% of them were counted only once. The top ten constitute around 9.5% of the sample.

About 18-50 mg of tumor tissue was diced, and more than 2.5 ug of DNA was typically obtained. The study profiled bulk TCR beta-chain repertoires in matched peripheral blood, tumor and adjacent normal breast tissue taken from fewer than 20 patients with early-stage breast cancer. After resection, visually identified tumor tissue was excised and placed in prechilled RNAlater. A TissueLyser II was used to homogenize diced tumor tissue (roughly 20-55 mg) in RLTplus buffer containing beta-mercaptoethanol and antifoaming agent. The Qiagen AllPrep DNA/RNA Mini kit was used for genomic DNA extraction. Of note for this clone: The antigen it recognizes is unknown. Per-nucleotide qualities are absent, and no much larger clonotype sits a single base away.

Reading from cysteine to phenylalanine, the CDR3 counts 13 amino acids. The sequence is cut down to CDR3 DNA, 39 bases in frame from base 1. Reading the germline V gene gives CDR1 SQVTM and CDR2 ANQGSEA. At the junction V is shortened by 5 bases and J by 4 bases, with 15 bases in between. The sample comprised breast tumor tissue. This TCR was sampled from a person aged 55 to 69 with breast cancer. The chain uses TRBV29-1 and TRBJ2-7; the best D guess is TRBD1, with 6 bases matching. The base sequence is TGCAGCGTTACCGGGACAAATTTGTACGAGCAGTACTTC. The encoded protein is CSVTGTNLYEQYF.